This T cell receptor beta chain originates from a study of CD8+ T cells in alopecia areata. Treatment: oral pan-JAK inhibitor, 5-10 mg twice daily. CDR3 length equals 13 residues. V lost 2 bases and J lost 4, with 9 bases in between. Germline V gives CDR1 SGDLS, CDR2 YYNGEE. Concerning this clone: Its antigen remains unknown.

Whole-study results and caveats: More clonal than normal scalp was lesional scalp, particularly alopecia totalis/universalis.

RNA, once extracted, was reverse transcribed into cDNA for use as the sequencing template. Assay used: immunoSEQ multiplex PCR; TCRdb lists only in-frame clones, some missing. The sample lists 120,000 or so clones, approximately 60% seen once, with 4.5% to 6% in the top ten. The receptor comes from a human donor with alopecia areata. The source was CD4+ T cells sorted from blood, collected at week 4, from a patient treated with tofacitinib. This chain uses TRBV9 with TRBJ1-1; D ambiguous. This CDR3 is CASSVMRGTEAFF. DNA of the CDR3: TGTGCCAGCAGCGTTATGCGCGGCACTGAAGCTTTCTTT.